One and the same sample provided the 22 T cell receptor beta chains below, sequenced in a study. One entry per CDR3 protein results from TCRdb running MiXCR on the RT-PCR reads. The sample gives around 700,000 distinct CDR3 sequences, approximately 15% of which show up once; 3.6% is in the top ten. The material sequenced was memory CD4+ T cells from blood. These receptor sequences come from a female donor in good health, serving as a healthy control.

At least ten counts were recorded for this clonotype. The chain has TRBV29-1 and TRBJ2-2; TRBD2 matches at 7 bases. Trimming removed 2 bases from V and 3 bases from J; junction bases left unmatched: 3. Germline CDR1 is SQVTM and CDR2 is ANQGSEA. CDR3 length: 14 amino acids. Here the CDR3 DNA reads TGCAGCGTTGAACTAGCGGACGACACCGGGGAGCTGTTTTTT. Translated, it gives CSVELADDTGELFF.

This clonotype was seen more than once but under ten times. The chain recombines TRBV28 with TRBJ2-1; D is unclear. The ends were cut back, 7 bases at V and 5 bases at J, with 9 bases in the middle. The CDR3 is 12 amino acids. Germline lookup yields CDR1 MDHEN and CDR2 SYDVKM. CDR3 nucleotide sequence: TGTGCCAGCAAGATAAGGGACAATGAGCAGTTCTTC. As protein: CASKIRDNEQFF.

The chain combines TRBV7-9 with TRBJ2-4; D is undetermined. Germline V lookup: CDR1 SEHNR, CDR2 FQNEAQ (reference sequence). Trimming shortened V by 5 bases and J by 6 bases, and 11 bases separated the two germline ends. The CDR3 runs 13 residues. The CDR3 coding sequence is TGTGCCAGCAGCCGCGACATTGCAAACATTCAGTACTTC. It encodes CASSRDIANIQYF.

This clonotype was found many times. The chain has TRBV6-5 and TRBJ1-2; possibly TRBD1 for D (5 bases). V was clipped by 8 bases and J by 6 bases, with 13 bases between them. Germline V lookup: CDR1 MNHEY, CDR2 SVGAGI. The CDR3 contains 12 residues. The CDR3 sequence is CASLGRADGYTF. The DNA for the CDR3 is TGTGCCAGCCTGGGCAGGGCGGATGGCTACACCTTC.

This clonotype was observed a few times. The rearrangement joins TRBV20-1 to TRBJ1-5; D might be TRBD1 (5 bases). This CDR3 spans 13 amino acids. Germline V gene data show CDR1 as DFQATT and CDR2 as SNEGSKA (reference sequence). Trimming took 3 bases from V and 8 from J, leaving 14 bases between them. The CDR3 DNA is TGCAGTGCTAGCGCAGGGTTTTATGAGCCCCAGCATTTT. Its protein is CSASAGFYEPQHF.

This clonotype has ten or more counts. V is TRBV5-1 and J is TRBJ2-5, with 10 bases fitting TRBD2. This CDR3 comprises 14 residues. Germline values: CDR1 SGHRS, CDR2 YFSETQ. V gave up 4 bases and J gave up 3 bases; unmatched junction bases: 3. Here the CDR3 reads CASSGGTSEETQYF. Here the CDR3 DNA reads TGCGCCAGCAGCGGCGGGACTAGCGAAGAGACCCAGTACTTC. The variable domain in full, completed from reference TRBV5-1 and TRBJ2-5, reads KAGVTQTPRYLIKTRGQQVTLSCSPISGHRSVSWYQQTPGQGLQFLFEYFSETQRNKGNFPGRFSGRQFSNSRSEMNVSTLELGDSALYLCASSGGTSEETQYFGPGTRLLVL.

This clonotype showed up many times. The chain recombines TRBV12-3 or TRBV12-4 with TRBJ2-3, with D unresolved. The CDR3 spans 11 residues. V lost 6 bases and J 7 bases, leaving 8 bases between the germline ends. This chain's CDR3 is CASRWDYTQYF. CDR3 bases: TGTGCCAGCAGATGGGATTATACGCAGTATTTT.

Comment on this clonotype: A much larger clone lies a single base off, so this may be a read error. The rearrangement joins TRBV15 to TRBJ1-5; no clear D. Trimming took off 3 bases at V and 4 bases at J, with 4 bases between the two ends. The CDR3 extends over 12 amino acids. Looked up from germline, CDR1 is LNHNV and CDR2 is YYDKDF (reference sequence). CDR3: CATSSANQPQHF. The CDR3 DNA sequence: TGTGCCACCAGCAGTGCTAATCAGCCCCAGCATTTT.

A few counts support this clonotype. This chain connects TRBV7-8 to TRBJ1-1, with TRBD1 matching over 7 bases. Germline V gives CDR1 SGHVS, CDR2 FQNEAQ. The junction had 16 bases not matched to a gene; V was cut back by 5 bases and J by 7 bases. The CDR3 spans 16 residues. The CDR3 DNA reads TGTGCCAGCAGCCCCCTTACCTACAGGGGATCGGTTGAAGCTTTCTTT. Its translation is CASSPLTYRGSVEAFF.

The chain couples TRBV7-9 to TRBJ2-3; no definite D call. The CDR3 extends over 15 amino acids. V was cut by 3 bases and J by 2 bases, with 12 bases left in between. Germline V gene lookup returns CDR1 SEHNR and CDR2 FQNEAQ (reference sequence). The CDR3 sequence is CASSFISRLTDTQYF. The CDR3 DNA reads TGTGCCAGCAGCTTTATCAGCCGGCTCACAGATACGCAGTATTTT.

Only a few counts were recorded for this clonotype. This chain uses TRBV11-2 with TRBJ1-5; TRBD1 agrees at 10 bases. With V trimmed by 5 bases and J by 5 bases, 6 bases remained unmatched. The CDR3 totals 15 residues. The germline V gene has CDR1 SGHAT and CDR2 FQNNGV. The CDR3 DNA reads as TGTGCCAGCAGCCCCGGGACAGGGGCGGATCAGCCCCAGCATTTT. It is translated as CASSPGTGADQPQHF.

Many counts were recorded for this clonotype. The rearrangement uses TRBV12-3 or TRBV12-4 and TRBJ2-5; 7 positions agree with TRBD2. The CDR3 sequence is 14 residues long. The J segment lost 7 bases and the V segment lost 6 bases, leaving 11 bases of the junction unmatched. CDR3 nucleotides: TGTGCCAGCAGCCGAGGCCGGCTAGCGGTGACCCAGTACTTC. Translated: CASSRGRLAVTQYF.

In this sample, this clonotype turned up many times. The chain links TRBV4-3 to TRBJ2-3; D ambiguous. The V gene's germline CDR1 is LGHNA and CDR2 YSLEER. This CDR3 contains 15 residues. V lost 0 bases and J lost 2, with 9 bases in between. The CDR3 loop is CASSQDLAATDTQYF. CDR3 bases: TGCGCCAGCAGCCAAGATCTTGCGGCCACAGATACGCAGTATTTT.

J is TRBJ2-1 and V is TRBV27, with 14 positions matching TRBD2. The CDR3 extends over 18 amino acids. V lost 5 bases to trimming and J lost 0 bases; unmatched junction nucleotides: 6. Looked up from germline, CDR1 is MNHEY and CDR2 is SMNVEV (reference sequence). The CDR3 DNA reads as TGTGCCAGCAGTCCGACTAGCGGGAGGGCCCGCTCCTACAATGAGCAGTTCTTC. Its protein product is CASSPTSGRARSYNEQFF.

The chain recombines TRBV20-1 with TRBJ2-5; a possible D gene is TRBD2 (6 bases). The germline V and J ends were trimmed by 5 bases and 4 bases, with 14 bases remaining between them. The CDR3 spans 13 residues. Per the germline V gene, CDR1 is DFQATT and CDR2 is SNEGSKA (reference sequence). The DNA for the CDR3 is TGCAGTGCTCGGAGGACTAATTTAGAGACCCAGTACTTC. Translation gives CSARRTNLETQYF.

The chain combines TRBV12-3 or TRBV12-4 with TRBJ2-1; 7 bases align to TRBD2. V dropped 7 bases and J dropped 2; count of bases not matched to a gene: 8. CDR3 length: 15 residues. The CDR3 coding sequence is TGTGCCAGCACCCCTGGGGCGGGAGCCTACAATGAGCAGTTCTTC. Amino acid sequence: CASTPGAGAYNEQFF.

This clonotype occurred many times. A junction boundary mismatches the germline segment, possibly from a read error. The CDR3 region has the DNA TGTGCCAGCAGTTTAGAAGAACAGCGATCCGGATCCTTC. This encodes CASSLEEQRSGSF. The chain joins TRBV12-3 or TRBV12-4 to TRBJ2-7, with D hard to call. This CDR3 is built from 13 residues.

This clonotype was counted between two and nine times. The chain combines TRBV9 with TRBJ1-1; D uncertain. Trimming removed 4 bases at V and 2 bases at J, with 15 bases between. This CDR3 region has 15 residues. The V gene's germline CDR1 is SGDLS and CDR2 YYNGEE. The CDR3 DNA follows: TGTGCCAGCAGCCCTCAAGCTGGCCTTAACACTGAAGCTTTCTTT. Its protein is CASSPQAGLNTEAFF.

A few counts support this clonotype. The chain links TRBV28 to TRBJ2-2, with 7 nucleotides matching TRBD1. CDR1 MDHEN and CDR2 SYDVKM come from the germline V gene. Losses at the gene ends were 3 bases for V and 4 bases for J; bases not matched to a gene: 5. CDR3 length equals 15 residues. DNA for the CDR3: TGTGCCAGCAGTTTCGGGGACAGCCCCACCGGGGAGCTGTTTTTT. Amino acid sequence: CASSFGDSPTGELFF.

This clonotype showed up just a few times. The J gene is TRBJ2-1, the V gene TRBV6-1; the D gene is possibly TRBD2 (6 bases). There are 15 residues in the CDR3. The V and J ends lost 3 bases and 3 bases respectively, with 12 bases between them. The germline gives CDR1 MNHNS, CDR2 SASEGT. CDR3 region: CASSDGSGLYNEQFF. In DNA, the CDR3 is TGTGCCAGCAGTGACGGGAGCGGGCTCTACAATGAGCAGTTCTTC.

This chain's CDR3 is CASSTKGGDSPLHF. CDR3 sequence (DNA): TGTGCCAGCAGTACCAAAGGGGGTGATTCACCCCTCCACTTT. The V call is TRBV12-3 or TRBV12-4, the J call TRBJ1-6, with D perhaps TRBD1 (6 bases). Between the trimmed V and J ends, which lost 5 bases and 8 bases, there was a span of 13 bases. This CDR3 contains 14 residues.

This clonotype was seen repeatedly, ten times or more. The chain carries TRBV12-3 or TRBV12-4 and TRBJ2-3; D might be TRBD2 (5 bases). The CDR3 consists of 13 residues. Trimming shortened V by 6 bases and J by 1 base, and 8 bases separated the two germline ends. Written as DNA, the CDR3 is TGTGCCAGCAGCTTGCGGGGCACAGATACGCAGTATTTT. Translating it yields CASSLRGTDTQYF.